This TCR beta chain was documented in a study of CD8 T cells in ankylosing spondylitis (dated by TCRdb to about 2017). Broadly, across the study: The study profiled T cell receptor beta repertoires in healthy donors and ankylosing spondylitis patients to find disease-linked TCR variants. The whole study cohort included 85 to 120 healthy donors and about two dozen ankylosing spondylitis patients. Samples of peripheral blood were taken, and for ankylosing spondylitis patients, synovial fluid was collected as well.

In its sample, this clonotype was seen many times. Its target antigen remains unknown. No quality values exist for individual bases; no much larger clone is one base distant. The CDR1 and CDR2 encoded by the germline V gene are SNHLY and FYNNEI. V and J are truncated by 4 bases and 2 bases respectively, leaving an intervening sequence of 12 bases. The CDR3 runs 15 amino acids, cysteine and phenylalanine included. The only DNA kept is the CDR3, 45 bases in frame from the first base. Sequencing was performed on an Illumina HiSeq 2500. Quantitative 5'-RACE with molecular barcodes was used to prepare TCR beta libraries. Turning to the authors' computational methods: Disease-linked TCR variants were identified with a new computational method built on a probabilistic model of VDJ rearrangement. TCRdb reran the public reads through fastp at Q25 and MiXCR, keeping productive beta chains. Each CDR3 protein appears once, grouped with its most common genes and DNA. TCRdb, not the original authors, processed these V and J calls. The sample table holds approximately 300,000 distinct CDR3 sequences, of which approximately 8% were seen once. The ten top clones hold more than 12% of the sample.

The paper as a whole reports these results and caveats: The disease-linked clones were reported as significantly enriched in matched synovial fluid samples from ankylosing spondylitis patients. The disease-linked clones had a CD8+ phenotype and were found at relatively low frequencies in peripheral blood. A TCR beta motif of 7 or 8 highly homologous amino acid variants appeared characteristic of blood from ankylosing spondylitis patients. Some motif variants had previously been reported in the synovial fluid and blood of reactive arthritis patients, which suggests shared mechanisms of disease initiation.

The clonotype comes from a male donor with ankylosing spondylitis. The source material was blood, either unsorted or a sorted T cell fraction (not recorded which). The rearranged chain carries TRBV2 and TRBJ1-5; the D segment cannot be called with confidence. CDR3 region: CASSALKFGNQPQHF. The sequence in DNA is TGTGCCAGCAGTGCCCTAAAATTCGGCAATCAGCCCCAGCATTTT.